This T cell receptor beta chain was sequenced for a study of T cell responses to AZD1222 COVID-19 vaccine. The data were produced by immunoSEQ multiplex PCR, yet TCRdb's version contains in-frame clones alone and is incomplete. This sample carries about 140,000 clones, 92% of them seen once, and the ten largest clones take 3% to 3.5%. This CDR3 region has 17 residues. V lost 0 bases, J lost 5 bases, and 5 bases stayed unmatched. The germline V gene has CDR1 MGHRA and CDR2 YSYEKL. Comments on this clone: What it binds is not known.

The study, taken as a whole, reports: Researchers took repertoire samples only after the peak T cell response had come. Donors skewed white British and female; clonal diversity was possibly underestimated. In the spike-specific TCR repertoire, nearly half reportedly target unmutated variant regions.

The TCR comes from an adult in good health. The V gene is TRBV4-1, the J gene TRBJ2-7; TRBD2 aligns across 15 bases. The sequenced sample was peripheral blood, obtained on day 0 of AZD1222 vaccination. CDR3 sequence (DNA): TGCGCCAGCAGCCAAGATCGGACTAGCGGGAGGGCAAACGAGCAGTACTTC. It translates to CASSQDRTSGRANEQYF.